This T cell receptor beta chain appears in the sequencing data of a study of molecular identifiers for immune sequencing clone quantification. There are many counts of this clonotype. CDR3 length equals 13 residues. V lost 3 bases and J 3 bases, leaving 8 bases between the germline ends. CDR1 is MNHEY and CDR2 is SVGAGI in the germline V gene. Using its own MiXCR run on the PCR reads, TCRdb lists one record per CDR3 protein. The table has around 480,000 distinct CDR3 sequences, around a fifth seen once. The chain combines TRBV6-5 with TRBJ2-5; no clear D gene. The TCR was taken from a human donor in good health. Some libraries in this study had Jurkat cell RNA spiked in. The sample taken for sequencing was naive CD8+ T cells from blood, with Jurkat cell RNA spiked in. Subset: FACS-sorted CD8+CD4-CCR7+CD45RA+ naive T cells. The CDR3 loop reads CASSYLFEETQYF. Here the CDR3 DNA reads TGTGCCAGCAGTTATCTTTTCGAAGAGACCCAGTACTTC.